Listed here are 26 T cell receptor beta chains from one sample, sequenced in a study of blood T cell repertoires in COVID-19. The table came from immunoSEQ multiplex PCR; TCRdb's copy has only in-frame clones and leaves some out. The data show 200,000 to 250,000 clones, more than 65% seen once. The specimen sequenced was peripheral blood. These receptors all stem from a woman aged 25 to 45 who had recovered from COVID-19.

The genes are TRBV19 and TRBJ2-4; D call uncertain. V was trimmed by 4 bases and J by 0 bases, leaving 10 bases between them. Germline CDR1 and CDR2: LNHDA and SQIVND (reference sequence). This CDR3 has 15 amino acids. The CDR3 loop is CASSTTLLAKNIQYF. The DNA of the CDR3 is TGTGCCAGTAGTACGACATTGCTAGCCAAAAACATTCAGTACTTC.

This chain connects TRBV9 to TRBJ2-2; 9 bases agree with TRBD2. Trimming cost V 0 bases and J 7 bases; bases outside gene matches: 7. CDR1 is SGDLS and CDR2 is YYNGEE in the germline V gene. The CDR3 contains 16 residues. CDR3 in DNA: TGTGCCAGCAGCGTAGGGGGTAGCGGGAGTATCGGGGAGCTGTTTTTT. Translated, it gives CASSVGGSGSIGELFF.

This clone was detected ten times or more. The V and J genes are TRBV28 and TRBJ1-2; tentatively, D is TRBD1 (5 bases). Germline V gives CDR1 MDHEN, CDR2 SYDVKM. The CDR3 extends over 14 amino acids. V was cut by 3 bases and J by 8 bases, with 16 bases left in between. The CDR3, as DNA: TGTGCCAGCAGTTTCAACACCGACAGTCACGGCTACACCTTC. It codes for CASSFNTDSHGYTF.

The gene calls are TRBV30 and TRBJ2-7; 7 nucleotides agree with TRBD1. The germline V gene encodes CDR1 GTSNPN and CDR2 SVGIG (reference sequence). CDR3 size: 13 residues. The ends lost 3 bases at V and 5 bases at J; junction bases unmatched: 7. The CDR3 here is CAWSRDRIDEQYF. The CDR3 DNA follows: TGTGCCTGGAGCAGGGACAGAATAGACGAGCAGTACTTC.

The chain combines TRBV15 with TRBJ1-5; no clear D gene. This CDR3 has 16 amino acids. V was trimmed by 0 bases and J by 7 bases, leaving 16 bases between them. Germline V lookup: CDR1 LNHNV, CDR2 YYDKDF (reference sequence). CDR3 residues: CATSRDWTSRGQPQHF. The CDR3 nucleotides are TGTGCCACCAGCAGAGATTGGACTTCCCGGGGACAGCCCCAGCATTTT.

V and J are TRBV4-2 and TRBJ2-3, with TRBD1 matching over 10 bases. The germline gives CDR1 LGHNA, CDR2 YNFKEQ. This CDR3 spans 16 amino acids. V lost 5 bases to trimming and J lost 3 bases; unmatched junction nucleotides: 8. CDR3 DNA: TGTGCCAGCAGCGGTTTCGGGGACAGGGGAACAGATACGCAGTATTTT. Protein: CASSGFGDRGTDTQYF.

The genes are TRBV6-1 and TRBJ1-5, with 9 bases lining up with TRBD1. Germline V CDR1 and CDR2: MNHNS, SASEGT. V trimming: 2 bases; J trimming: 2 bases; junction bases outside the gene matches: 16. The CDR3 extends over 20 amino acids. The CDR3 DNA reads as TGTGCCAGCAGTGAAACCCTCGGTTACAGGGGGCAAAGGGGCAATCAGCCCCAGCATTTT. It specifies CASSETLGYRGQRGNQPQHF.

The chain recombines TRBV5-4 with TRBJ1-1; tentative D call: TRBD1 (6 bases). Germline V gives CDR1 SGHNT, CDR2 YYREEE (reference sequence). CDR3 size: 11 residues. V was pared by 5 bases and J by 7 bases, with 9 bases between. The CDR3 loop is CASSSDSEAFF. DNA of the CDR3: TGTGCCAGCAGTTCGGACAGTGAAGCTTTCTTT.

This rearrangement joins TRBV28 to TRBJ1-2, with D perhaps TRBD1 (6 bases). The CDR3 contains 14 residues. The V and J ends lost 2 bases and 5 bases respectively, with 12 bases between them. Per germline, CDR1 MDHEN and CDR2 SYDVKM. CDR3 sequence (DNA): TGTGCCAGCAGTTTAGCCAGGGGTCAGTATGGCTACACCTTC. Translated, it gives CASSLARGQYGYTF.

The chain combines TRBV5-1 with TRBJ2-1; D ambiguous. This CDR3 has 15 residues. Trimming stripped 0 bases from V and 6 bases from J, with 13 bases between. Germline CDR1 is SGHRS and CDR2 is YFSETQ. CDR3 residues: CASSLVAASGNEQFF. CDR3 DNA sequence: TGCGCCAGCAGCTTGGTGGCCGCTTCAGGCAATGAGCAGTTCTTC.

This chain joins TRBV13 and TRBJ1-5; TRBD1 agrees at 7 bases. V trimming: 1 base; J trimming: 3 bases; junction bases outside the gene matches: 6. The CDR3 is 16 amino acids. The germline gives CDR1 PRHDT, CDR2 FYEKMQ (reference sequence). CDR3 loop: CASSLASRGYNQPQHF. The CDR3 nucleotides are TGTGCCAGCAGCTTAGCATCCAGGGGGTACAATCAGCCCCAGCATTTT.

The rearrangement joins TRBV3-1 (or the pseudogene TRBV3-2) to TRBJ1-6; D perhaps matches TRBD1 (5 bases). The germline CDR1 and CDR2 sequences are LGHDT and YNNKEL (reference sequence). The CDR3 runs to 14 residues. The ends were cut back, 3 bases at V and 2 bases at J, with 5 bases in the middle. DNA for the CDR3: TGTGCCAGCAGCCAGGGGCCCTATAATTCACCCCTCCACTTT. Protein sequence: CASSQGPYNSPLHF.

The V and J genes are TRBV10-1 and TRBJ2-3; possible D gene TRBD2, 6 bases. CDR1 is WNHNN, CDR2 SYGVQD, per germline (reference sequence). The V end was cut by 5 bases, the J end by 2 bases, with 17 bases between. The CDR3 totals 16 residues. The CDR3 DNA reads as TGCGCCAGCAGTCCCGGCTGGGGGGAACACACAGATACGCAGTATTTT. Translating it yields CASSPGWGEHTDTQYF.

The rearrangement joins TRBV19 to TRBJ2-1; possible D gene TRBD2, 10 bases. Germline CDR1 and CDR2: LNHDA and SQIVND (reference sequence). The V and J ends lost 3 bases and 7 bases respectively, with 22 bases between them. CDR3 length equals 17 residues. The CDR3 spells CASSIRTGVTSGNEQFF. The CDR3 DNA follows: TGTGCCAGTAGTATTAGGACAGGGGTGACTAGCGGGAATGAGCAGTTCTTC.

CDR3 DNA sequence: TGTGCCAGCAGTTACTCAGGGACAGGGAATGAGGATGAGCAGTTCTTC. It specifies CASSYSGTGNEDEQFF. The V gene is TRBV6-2 or TRBV6-3, the J gene TRBJ2-1; 9 bases are a match to TRBD1. The CDR3 totals 16 residues. J gave up 8 bases and V 0 bases, and 8 bases lay outside the gene matches. The V gene's germline CDR1 is MNHEY and CDR2 SVGEGT.

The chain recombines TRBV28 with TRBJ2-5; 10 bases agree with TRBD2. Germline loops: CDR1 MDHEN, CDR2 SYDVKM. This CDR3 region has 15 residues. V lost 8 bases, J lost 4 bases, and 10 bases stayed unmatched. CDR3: CASRFPSGRGETQYF. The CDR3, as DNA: TGTGCCAGCCGATTTCCTAGCGGGAGAGGAGAGACCCAGTACTTC. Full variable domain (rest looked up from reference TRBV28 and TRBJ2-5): DVKVTQSSRYLVKRTGEKVFLECVQDMDHENMFWYRQDPGLGLRLIYFSYDVKMKEKGDIPEGYSVSREKKERFSLILESASTNQTSMYLCASRFPSGRGETQYFGPGTRLLVL.

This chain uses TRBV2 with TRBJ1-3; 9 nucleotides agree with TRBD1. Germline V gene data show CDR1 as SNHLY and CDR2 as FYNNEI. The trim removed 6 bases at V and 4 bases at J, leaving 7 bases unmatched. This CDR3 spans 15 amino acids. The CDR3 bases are TGTGCCAGCAGCTGGGACAGGGTAACGGGAAACACCATATATTTT. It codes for CASSWDRVTGNTIYF. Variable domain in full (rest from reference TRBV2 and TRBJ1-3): EPEVTQTPSHQVTQMGQEVILRCVPISNHLYFYWYRQILGQKVEFLVSFYNNEISEKSEIFDDQFSVERPDGSNFTLKIRSTKLEDSAMYFCASSWDRVTGNTIYFGEGSWLTVV.

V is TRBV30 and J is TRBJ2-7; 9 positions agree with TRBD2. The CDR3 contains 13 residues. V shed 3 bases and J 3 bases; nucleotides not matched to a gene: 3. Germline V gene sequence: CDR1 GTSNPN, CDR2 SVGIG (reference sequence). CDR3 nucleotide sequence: TGTGCCTGGAGCGCTAGCGGGGTCTACGAGCAGTACTTC. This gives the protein CAWSASGVYEQYF.

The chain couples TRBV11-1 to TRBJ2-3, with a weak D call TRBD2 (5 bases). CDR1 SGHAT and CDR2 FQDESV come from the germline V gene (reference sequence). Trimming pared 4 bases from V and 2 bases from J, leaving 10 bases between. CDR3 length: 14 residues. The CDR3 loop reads CASSSGVVTDTQYF. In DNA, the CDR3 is TGTGCCAGCAGCTCCGGGGTAGTCACAGATACGCAGTATTTT.

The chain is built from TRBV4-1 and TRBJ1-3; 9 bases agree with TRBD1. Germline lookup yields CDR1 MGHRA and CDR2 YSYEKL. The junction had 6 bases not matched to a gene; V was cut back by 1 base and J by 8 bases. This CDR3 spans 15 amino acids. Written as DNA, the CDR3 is TGCGCCAGCAGCCAAGTACAGGGGGCGTCGGACACCATATATTTT. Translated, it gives CASSQVQGASDTIYF.

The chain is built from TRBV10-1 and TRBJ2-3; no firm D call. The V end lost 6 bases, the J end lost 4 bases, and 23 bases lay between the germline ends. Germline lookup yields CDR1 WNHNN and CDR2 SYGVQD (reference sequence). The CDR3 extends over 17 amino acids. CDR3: CASRVPPSGSISDTQYF. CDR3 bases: TGCGCCAGCAGAGTACCCCCATCCGGGTCGATATCAGATACGCAGTATTTT.

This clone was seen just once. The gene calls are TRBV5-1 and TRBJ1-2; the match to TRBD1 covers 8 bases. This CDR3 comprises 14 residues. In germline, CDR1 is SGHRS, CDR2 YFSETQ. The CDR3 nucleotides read TGCGCTAGTCGCCCCGGACAGGGTGACTATGGCTACACCTTC. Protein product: CASRPGQGDYGYTF.

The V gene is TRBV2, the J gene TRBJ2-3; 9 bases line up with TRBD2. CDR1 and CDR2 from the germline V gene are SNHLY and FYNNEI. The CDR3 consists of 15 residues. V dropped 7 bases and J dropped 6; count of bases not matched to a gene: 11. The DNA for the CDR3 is TGTGCCAGCACGGATAGCGGGAGAAGGGCGGATACGCAGTATTTT. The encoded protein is CASTDSGRRADTQYF.

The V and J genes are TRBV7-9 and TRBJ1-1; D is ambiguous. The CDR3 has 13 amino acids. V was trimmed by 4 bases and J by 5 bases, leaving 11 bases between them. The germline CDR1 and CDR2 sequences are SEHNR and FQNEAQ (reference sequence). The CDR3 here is CASSSESGTEAFF. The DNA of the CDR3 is TGTGCCAGCAGCTCGGAGTCCGGAACTGAAGCTTTCTTT.

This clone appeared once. CDR3 DNA: TGTGCCAGCAGCCCCACTAGCGGGAGGAGCAATGAGCAGTTCTTC. Translated, it gives CASSPTSGRSNEQFF. The chain joins TRBV9 to TRBJ2-1; 12 bases line up with TRBD2. The germline CDR1 and CDR2 sequences are SGDLS and YYNGEE. The CDR3 covers 15 residues. Losses at the gene ends were 4 bases for V and 6 bases for J; bases not matched to a gene: 5.

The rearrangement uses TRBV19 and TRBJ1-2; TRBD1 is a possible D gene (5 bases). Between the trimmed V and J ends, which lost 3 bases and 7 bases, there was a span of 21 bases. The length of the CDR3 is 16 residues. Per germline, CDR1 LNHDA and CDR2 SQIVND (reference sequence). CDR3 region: CASSIWPGPPEGGYTF. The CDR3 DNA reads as TGTGCCAGTAGTATTTGGCCAGGGCCTCCGGAGGGTGGCTACACCTTC.